A selection of T cell receptor beta chains follows, all from one sample in a study of T cells in Graves' hyperthyroidism and ophthalmopathy. TCRdb recomputed calls from the multiplex PCR reads with MiXCR, one row per CDR3 protein. The table records hundreds of thousands of distinct CDR3 sequences, over 12% of them present only once. The sample taken for sequencing was blood. These receptors came from a man aged 18 to 30 with Graves' ophthalmopathy. Both conserved end residues are trimmed from each CDR3. Where a row states a size, it is once, few, many or the class of an expanded clone; other rows omit it.

J gene: TRBJ2-3
clone size: many
CDR3 length: 12
V gene: TRBV24-1
CDR3 protein: ATSGLSGTDTQY

J gene: TRBJ2-3
clone size: many
CDR3 length: 11
V gene: TRBV9
CDR3 protein: ASSVEPTDTQY

J gene: TRBJ2-7
clone size: many
CDR3 length: 15
V gene: TRBV7-9
CDR3 protein: ASSLARVGRYSYEQY

J gene: TRBJ2-1
clone size: many
CDR3 length: 13
V gene: TRBV6-2/TRBV6-3
CDR3 protein: ASNPVGRAPNEQF

J gene: TRBJ2-7
clone size: -
CDR3 length: 13
V gene: TRBV11-2
CDR3 protein: ASSLGAGLAVEQY

J gene: TRBJ2-1
clone size: few
CDR3 length: 10
V gene: TRBV27
CDR3 protein: ASSHPLQERY

J gene: TRBJ2-7
clone size: many
CDR3 length: 15
V gene: TRBV19
CDR3 protein: ASSTNWAGQGAYEQY

J gene: TRBJ2-5
clone size: few
CDR3 length: 13
V gene: TRBV4-1
CDR3 protein: ASSPYGEGRETQY

J gene: TRBJ1-5
clone size: many
CDR3 length: 13
V gene: TRBV7-8
CDR3 protein: ASSLAGGGRQPQH

J gene: TRBJ2-5
clone size: few
CDR3 length: 12
V gene: TRBV13
CDR3 protein: ASSLASRQETQY

J gene: TRBJ1-5
clone size: many
CDR3 length: 10
V gene: TRBV20-1
CDR3 protein: SARVVNQPQH

J gene: TRBJ1-2
clone size: many
CDR3 length: 14
V gene: TRBV6-1
CDR3 protein: ASTITGTRTLGGYT

J gene: TRBJ2-5
clone size: many
CDR3 length: 11
V gene: TRBV28
CDR3 protein: ASSRIAGEAQY

J gene: TRBJ1-6
clone size: many
CDR3 length: 15
V gene: TRBV7-8
CDR3 protein: ASSSSQGPPYNSPLH

J gene: TRBJ2-1
clone size: many
CDR3 length: 12
V gene: TRBV3-1
CDR3 protein: ASTRIGSGNEQF

J gene: TRBJ2-2
clone size: many
CDR3 length: 13
V gene: TRBV11-3
CDR3 protein: ASSTGQGGSGELF

J gene: TRBJ2-2
clone size: many
CDR3 length: 14
V gene: TRBV5-1
CDR3 protein: ASSLGQASNTGELF

J gene: TRBJ1-1
clone size: -
CDR3 length: 13
V gene: TRBV6-5
CDR3 protein: ASSYSDSVNTEAF

J gene: TRBJ2-5
clone size: many
CDR3 length: 11
V gene: TRBV18
CDR3 protein: ASSPGTSSTQY

J gene: TRBJ2-7
clone size: many
CDR3 length: 13
V gene: TRBV7-8
CDR3 protein: ASSLAGQGSYEQY

J gene: TRBJ2-2
clone size: -
CDR3 length: 12
V gene: TRBV6-5
CDR3 protein: ASSYIQGTGELF

J gene: TRBJ2-7
clone size: many
CDR3 length: 11
V gene: TRBV6-1
CDR3 protein: ASTSGRTYEQY

J gene: TRBJ2-4
clone size: -
CDR3 length: 13
V gene: TRBV20-1
CDR3 protein: SARDSGIAINIQY

J gene: TRBJ2-7
clone size: -
CDR3 length: 12
V gene: TRBV27
CDR3 protein: ASSLIPSSYEQY

J gene: TRBJ1-1
clone size: many
CDR3 length: 14
V gene: TRBV6-2/TRBV6-3
CDR3 protein: ASSYEEGFMNTEAF

J gene: TRBJ2-7
clone size: many
CDR3 length: 13
V gene: TRBV2
CDR3 protein: ASSGRDRGTYEQY

J gene: TRBJ1-1
clone size: few
CDR3 length: 12
V gene: TRBV19
CDR3 protein: ASSISQALTEAF

J gene: TRBJ2-5
clone size: -
CDR3 length: 14
V gene: TRBV4-2
CDR3 protein: ASSQEGFLREETQY

J gene: TRBJ2-3
clone size: many
CDR3 length: 13
V gene: TRBV12-3/TRBV12-4
CDR3 protein: ASSLLLTGTDTQY

J gene: TRBJ1-1
clone size: many
CDR3 length: 14
V gene: TRBV5-1
CDR3 protein: ASSWGTGVGWTEAF

J gene: TRBJ2-7
clone size: many
CDR3 length: 12
V gene: TRBV20-1
CDR3 protein: SASGGLFFDEQY

J gene: TRBJ2-3
clone size: many
CDR3 length: 14
V gene: TRBV7-2
CDR3 protein: ASSSGTRGLGDTQY

J gene: TRBJ1-2
clone size: many
CDR3 length: 13
V gene: TRBV3-1
CDR3 protein: ASSQGRQTSYGYT

J gene: TRBJ1-6
clone size: -
CDR3 length: 12
V gene: TRBV5-1
CDR3 protein: ASSQTADYSPLH

J gene: TRBJ2-1
clone size: many
CDR3 length: 16
V gene: TRBV24-1
CDR3 protein: ATSPGTSGPSSYNEQF

J gene: TRBJ1-5
clone size: many
CDR3 length: 8
V gene: TRBV18
CDR3 protein: ASAVQPQH

J gene: TRBJ1-2
clone size: few
CDR3 length: 12
V gene: TRBV7-9
CDR3 protein: ASRPPASNYGYT

J gene: TRBJ2-5
clone size: many
CDR3 length: 13
V gene: TRBV20-1
CDR3 protein: SASGAQPFPGTQY

J gene: TRBJ2-3
clone size: many
CDR3 length: 13
V gene: TRBV11-2
CDR3 protein: ASSLDRDREHTQY

J gene: TRBJ2-7
clone size: many
CDR3 length: 11
V gene: TRBV5-1
CDR3 protein: ASSVGTGYEQY

J gene: TRBJ1-6
clone size: many
CDR3 length: 11
V gene: TRBV5-6
CDR3 protein: ASRLSWDSPLH

J gene: TRBJ2-1
clone size: many
CDR3 length: 14
V gene: TRBV15
CDR3 protein: ATRIPGGQGYHEQF

J gene: TRBJ2-4
clone size: many
CDR3 length: 15
V gene: TRBV9
CDR3 protein: ASSVGLLRTAKNIQY

J gene: TRBJ2-7
clone size: many
CDR3 length: 13
V gene: TRBV6-5
CDR3 protein: ASSYSISPGYEQY

J gene: TRBJ2-7
clone size: -
CDR3 length: 13
V gene: TRBV10-1
CDR3 protein: ASSEGTGGLGEQY

J gene: TRBJ1-6
clone size: many
CDR3 length: 15
V gene: TRBV28
CDR3 protein: ASSLSQRFSYNSPLH

J gene: TRBJ1-6
clone size: many
CDR3 length: 11
V gene: TRBV6-1
CDR3 protein: ASRTLGNSPLH

J gene: TRBJ1-4
clone size: few
CDR3 length: 12
V gene: TRBV19
CDR3 protein: ASAQDATNEKLF

J gene: TRBJ2-1
clone size: many
CDR3 length: 15
V gene: TRBV12-3/TRBV12-4
CDR3 protein: ASTTNRDSGHHNEQF

J gene: TRBJ2-3
clone size: -
CDR3 length: 12
V gene: TRBV6-4
CDR3 protein: ASSEAGAADTQY

J gene: TRBJ2-1
clone size: -
CDR3 length: 15
V gene: TRBV5-5
CDR3 protein: ASSSGLASDMGNEQF

J gene: TRBJ2-1
clone size: many
CDR3 length: 14
V gene: TRBV5-1
CDR3 protein: ASSLASGSSYNEQF

J gene: TRBJ2-4
clone size: many
CDR3 length: 11
V gene: TRBV11-2
CDR3 protein: ASSLGGRAIQY

J gene: TRBJ2-2
clone size: many
CDR3 length: 11
V gene: TRBV12-3/TRBV12-4
CDR3 protein: ASSFGLYGELF